The 18 T cell receptor beta chains listed next were all sequenced from one sample in a study of blood T cell repertoires in COVID-19. The assay was immunoSEQ multiplex PCR, and TCRdb's table has in-frame clones only and misses some. The sample shows more than 95,000 clones, about 83% of them seen only once. Sequenced: peripheral blood. The receptors shown here come from a man aged 60 to 69 with acute or convalescent COVID-19.

The chain is built from TRBV28 and TRBJ1-6, with a possible D match to TRBD1 (5 bases). Germline V gene lookup returns CDR1 MDHEN and CDR2 SYDVKM. This CDR3 comprises 14 residues. V lost 2 bases and J 10 bases, leaving 12 bases between the germline ends. CDR3 sequence (DNA): TGTGCCAGCAGTTTACATAGGGGAGGGTCACCCCTCCACTTT. The encoded protein is CASSLHRGGSPLHF.

This chain uses TRBV10-2 with TRBJ1-2; D might be TRBD1 (5 bases). Germline CDR1 reads WSHSY; CDR2 reads SAAADI. This CDR3 comprises 14 residues. Trimming stripped 5 bases from V and 4 bases from J, with 14 bases between. CDR3 in DNA: TGCGCCAGCAGTACTCAGGGATCCTCCTATGGCTACACCTTC. It specifies CASSTQGSSYGYTF.

V is TRBV2 and J is TRBJ1-6; 9 positions agree with TRBD1. Per the germline V gene, CDR1 is SNHLY and CDR2 is FYNNEI. Losses at the gene ends were 6 bases for V and 4 bases for J; bases not matched to a gene: 4. The CDR3 totals 15 residues. The CDR3: CASSTGTGYNSPLHF. Here the CDR3 DNA reads TGTGCCAGCAGCACCGGGACAGGGTATAATTCACCCCTCCACTTT.

This rearrangement joins TRBV4-1 to TRBJ2-5; possibly TRBD1 for D (5 bases). V dropped 4 bases and J dropped 4 bases, with 10 bases sitting between them. The CDR3 runs to 13 residues. Germline CDR1 reads MGHRA; CDR2 reads YSYEKL. The CDR3 sequence is CASSRGQGETQYF. The CDR3, as DNA: TGCGCCAGCAGCCGCGGACAAGGAGAGACCCAGTACTTC.

V and J are TRBV9 and TRBJ1-1; D not certain. Trimming stripped 1 base from V and 1 base from J, with 11 bases between. The CDR3 length is 15 residues. The V gene's germline CDR1 is SGDLS and CDR2 YYNGEE. The CDR3: CASSVFPTSNTEAFF. Written as DNA, the CDR3 is TGTGCCAGCAGCGTATTCCCCACATCGAACACTGAAGCTTTCTTT.

The chain has TRBV28 and TRBJ1-4; D is unclear. This CDR3 is 12 amino acids long. Trimming removed 6 bases at V and 12 bases at J, with 14 bases between. From germline, CDR1 is MDHEN and CDR2 SYDVKM. CDR3: CASRAGPFELFF. The CDR3 DNA follows: TGTGCCAGCAGGGCAGGCCCTTTTGAACTGTTTTTT.

V and J are TRBV7-2 and TRBJ2-7, with 11 bases aligning to TRBD2. Germline assignment: CDR1 SGHTA and CDR2 FQGNSA. The CDR3 is made up of 14 amino acids. With V trimmed by 3 bases and J by 3 bases, 1 base remained unmatched. The CDR3 protein is CASSLGLAVYEQYF. As DNA, the CDR3 is TGTGCCAGCAGCTTGGGACTAGCGGTCTACGAGCAGTACTTC.

This rearrangement joins TRBV5-4 to TRBJ2-1; the D gene is possibly TRBD2 (5 bases). Trimming took off 0 bases at V and 1 base at J, with 8 bases between the two ends. The germline V gene has CDR1 SGHNT and CDR2 YYREEE (reference sequence). This CDR3 contains 15 residues. CDR3 sequence (DNA): TGTGCCAGCAGCTTGGGAGTAGCGTCCTACAATGAGCAGTTCTTC. Translation: CASSLGVASYNEQFF.

The chain has TRBV24-1 and TRBJ2-3, with a possible D match to TRBD1 (6 bases). Per the germline V gene, CDR1 is KGHDR and CDR2 is SFDVKD. With 2 bases removed from V and 2 bases from J, the gap between germline ends came to 13 bases. The CDR3 has 16 residues. CDR3 residues: CATSDYKTGPTDTQYF. In DNA, the CDR3 is TGTGCCACCAGTGATTATAAGACAGGCCCCACAGATACGCAGTATTTT.

The J gene is TRBJ2-1, the V gene TRBV9; D perhaps matches TRBD2 (6 bases). This CDR3 comprises 14 residues. Deletions cut 3 bases from V and 5 bases from J, with 12 bases between. The germline CDR1 and CDR2 sequences are SGDLS and YYNGEE. CDR3 residues: CASSAIGSDNEQFF. DNA of the CDR3: TGTGCCAGCAGCGCCATCGGGAGCGACAATGAGCAGTTCTTC.

V gene TRBV28 combines with J gene TRBJ2-5; TRBD2 matches at 8 bases. CDR3 size: 14 residues. V lost 6 bases and J lost 2; bases outside the gene matches: 5. The germline gives CDR1 MDHEN, CDR2 SYDVKM. The CDR3 is CASRNSGNQETQYF. In DNA, the CDR3 is TGTGCCAGCAGGAATAGCGGGAATCAAGAGACCCAGTACTTC.

The gene calls are TRBV27 and TRBJ1-5; 7 nucleotides match TRBD1. The CDR3 has 17 residues. Losses at the gene ends were 4 bases for V and 1 base for J; bases not matched to a gene: 10. CDR1 MNHEY and CDR2 SMNVEV come from the germline V gene (reference sequence). The CDR3: CASSSTGTGVSNQPQHF. The CDR3 region has the DNA TGTGCCAGCAGTTCGACGGGTACAGGGGTAAGCAATCAGCCCCAGCATTTT.

The sample holds one count of this clone. The rearrangement joins TRBV27 to TRBJ2-5; weak D call: TRBD1 (5 bases). Germline CDR1 reads MNHEY; CDR2 reads SMNVEV (reference sequence). V was trimmed by 3 bases and J by 6 bases, leaving 11 bases between them. CDR3 length: 13 amino acids. In nucleotides, the CDR3 is TGTGCCAGCAGTTTGGAAAGGGGTCAGACCCAGTACTTC. This sequence encodes CASSLERGQTQYF.

V and J are TRBV10-3 and TRBJ1-2; TRBD1 agrees at 8 bases. Trimming at V came to 6 bases and at J to 1 base, leaving 7 bases not matched to a gene. The CDR3 covers 15 residues. Germline values: CDR1 ENHRY, CDR2 SYGVKD. The CDR3 DNA reads as TGTGCCATCAGGAGAGAAGGACAGGGTAACTATGGCTACACCTTC. The encoded protein is CAIRREGQGNYGYTF.

The genes are TRBV7-2 and TRBJ2-1; 8 nucleotides align to TRBD2. Germline V CDR1 and CDR2: SGHTA, FQGNSA. The CDR3 consists of 15 residues. V gave up 2 bases and J gave up 9 bases; unmatched junction bases: 9. The CDR3 DNA follows: TGTGCCAGCAGCTTATTAACTAGCGGACTTACTGAGCAGTTCTTC. It encodes CASSLLTSGLTEQFF.

The rearrangement uses TRBV7-3 and TRBJ2-2, with 10 bases identical to TRBD2. The germline V gene has CDR1 SGHTA and CDR2 FQGTGA. Losses at the gene ends were 8 bases for V and 1 base for J; bases not matched to a gene: 4. The CDR3 runs to 15 residues. The CDR3 here is CASAIAGGNTGELFF. The CDR3 DNA sequence: TGTGCCAGCGCTATAGCGGGAGGGAACACCGGGGAGCTGTTTTTT.

The chain carries TRBV5-8 and TRBJ2-1; 7 bases agree with TRBD1. J lost 7 bases, V lost 2 bases, and 9 bases had no gene match. This CDR3 has 15 amino acids. Germline lookup yields CDR1 SGHTS and CDR2 YDEGEE. CDR3 sequence: CASSLNRGLGNEQFF. In nucleotides, the CDR3 is TGTGCCAGCAGCTTAAATAGGGGGCTTGGGAATGAGCAGTTCTTC.

The rearrangement uses TRBV24-1 and TRBJ2-1, with 9 bases matching TRBD2. Germline CDR1 KGHDR, CDR2 SFDVKD. There are 16 residues in the CDR3. J gave up 7 bases and V 9 bases, and 15 bases lay outside the gene matches. The CDR3 here is CATAPFGGLAGNEQFF. In DNA, the CDR3 is TGTGCCACCGCTCCTTTCGGGGGTCTAGCGGGGAATGAGCAGTTCTTC.